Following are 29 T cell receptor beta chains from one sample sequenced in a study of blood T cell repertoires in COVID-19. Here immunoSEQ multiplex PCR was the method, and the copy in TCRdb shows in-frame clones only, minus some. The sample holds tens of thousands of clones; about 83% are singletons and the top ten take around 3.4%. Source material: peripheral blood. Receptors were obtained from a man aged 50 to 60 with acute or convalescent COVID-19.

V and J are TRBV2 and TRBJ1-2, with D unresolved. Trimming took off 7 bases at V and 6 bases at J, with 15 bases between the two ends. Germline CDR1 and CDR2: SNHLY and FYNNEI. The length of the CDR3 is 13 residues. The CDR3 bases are TGTGCCAGCAACAGACAACCGAGGGATGGCTACACCTTC. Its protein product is CASNRQPRDGYTF. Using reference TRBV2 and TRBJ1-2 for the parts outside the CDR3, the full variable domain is EPEVTQTPSHQVTQMGQEVILRCVPISNHLYFYWYRQILGQKVEFLVSFYNNEISEKSEIFDDQFSVERPDGSNFTLKIRSTKLEDSAMYFCASNRQPRDGYTFGSGTRLTVV.

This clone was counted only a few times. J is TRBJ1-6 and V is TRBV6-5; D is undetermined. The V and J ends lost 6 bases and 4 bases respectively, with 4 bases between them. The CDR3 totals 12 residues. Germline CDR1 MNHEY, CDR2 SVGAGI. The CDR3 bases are TGTGCCAGCAGCCTGTATAATTCACCCCTCCACTTT. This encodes CASSLYNSPLHF.

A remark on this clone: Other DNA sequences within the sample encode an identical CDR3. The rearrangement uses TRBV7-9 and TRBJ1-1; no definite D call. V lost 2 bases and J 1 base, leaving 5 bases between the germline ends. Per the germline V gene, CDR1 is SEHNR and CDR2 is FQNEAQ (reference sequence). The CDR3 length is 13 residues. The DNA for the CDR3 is TGTGCCAGCAGCTTAAACAGGAACACTGAAGCTTTCTTT. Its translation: CASSLNRNTEAFF.

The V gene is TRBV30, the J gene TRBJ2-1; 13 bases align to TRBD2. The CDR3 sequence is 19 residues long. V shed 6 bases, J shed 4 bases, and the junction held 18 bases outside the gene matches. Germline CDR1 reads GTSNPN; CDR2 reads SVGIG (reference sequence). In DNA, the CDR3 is TGTGCCTGCCCAAAGCCGGGACTAGCGGGGATAGCATATTACAATGAGCAGTTCTTC. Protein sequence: CACPKPGLAGIAYYNEQFF.

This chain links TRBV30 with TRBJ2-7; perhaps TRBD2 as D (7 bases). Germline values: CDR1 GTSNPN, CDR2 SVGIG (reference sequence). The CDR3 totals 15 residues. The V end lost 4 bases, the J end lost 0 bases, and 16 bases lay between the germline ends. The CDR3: CAWTQRGGPSYEQYF. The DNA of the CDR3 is TGTGCCTGGACCCAAAGGGGGGGACCCTCCTACGAGCAGTACTTC. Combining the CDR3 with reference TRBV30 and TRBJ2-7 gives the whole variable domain SQTIHQWPATLVQPVGSPLSLECTVEGTSNPNLYWYRQAAGRGLQLLFYSVGIGQISSEVPQNLSASRPQDRQFILSSKKLLLSDSGFYLCAWTQRGGPSYEQYFGPGTRLTVT.

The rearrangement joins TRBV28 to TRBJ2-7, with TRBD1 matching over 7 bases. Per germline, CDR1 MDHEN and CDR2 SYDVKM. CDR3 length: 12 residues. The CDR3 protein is CAATGSSYEQYF. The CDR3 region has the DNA TGTGCAGCGACAGGGAGCTCCTACGAGCAGTACTTC.

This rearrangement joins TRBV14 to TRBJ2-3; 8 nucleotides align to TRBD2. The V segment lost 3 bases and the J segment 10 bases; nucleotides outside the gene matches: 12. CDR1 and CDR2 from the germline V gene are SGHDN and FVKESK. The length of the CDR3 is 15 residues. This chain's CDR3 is CASSHAGGPQIPQYF. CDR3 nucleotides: TGTGCCAGCAGCCACGCGGGGGGACCTCAAATCCCGCAGTATTTT.

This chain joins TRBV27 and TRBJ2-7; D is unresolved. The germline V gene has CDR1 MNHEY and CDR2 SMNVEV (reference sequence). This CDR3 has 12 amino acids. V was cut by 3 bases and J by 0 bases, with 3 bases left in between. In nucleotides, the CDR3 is TGTGCCAGCAGTTTTAGCTCCTACGAGCAGTACTTC. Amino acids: CASSFSSYEQYF.

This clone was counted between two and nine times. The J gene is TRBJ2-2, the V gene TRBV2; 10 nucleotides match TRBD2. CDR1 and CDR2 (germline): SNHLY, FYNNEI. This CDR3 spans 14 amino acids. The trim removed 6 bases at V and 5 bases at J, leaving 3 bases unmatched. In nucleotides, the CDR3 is TGTGCCAGCAGGTCGACTAGCGGGACCGGGGAGCTGTTTTTT. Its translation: CASRSTSGTGELFF.

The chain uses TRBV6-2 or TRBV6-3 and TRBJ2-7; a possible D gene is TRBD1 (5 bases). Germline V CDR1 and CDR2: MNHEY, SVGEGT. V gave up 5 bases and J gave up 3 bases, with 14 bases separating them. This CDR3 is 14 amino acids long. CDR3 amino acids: CASSHDRTLYEQYF. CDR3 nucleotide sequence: TGTGCCAGCAGTCACGACAGAACACTCTACGAGCAGTACTTC.

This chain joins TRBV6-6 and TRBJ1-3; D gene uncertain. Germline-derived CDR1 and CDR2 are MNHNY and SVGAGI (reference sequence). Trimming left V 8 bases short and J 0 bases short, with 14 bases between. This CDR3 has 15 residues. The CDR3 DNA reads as TGTGCCAGCCAAAGAATGGGCCACTCTGGAAACACCATATATTTT. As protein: CASQRMGHSGNTIYF.

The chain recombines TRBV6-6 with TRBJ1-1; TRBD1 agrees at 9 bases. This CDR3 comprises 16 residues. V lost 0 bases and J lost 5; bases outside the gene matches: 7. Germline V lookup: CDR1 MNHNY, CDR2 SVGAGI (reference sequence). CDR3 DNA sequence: TGTGCCAGCAGTTACTCTACAGGGGGCCGGGGAACTGAAGCTTTCTTT. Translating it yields CASSYSTGGRGTEAFF.

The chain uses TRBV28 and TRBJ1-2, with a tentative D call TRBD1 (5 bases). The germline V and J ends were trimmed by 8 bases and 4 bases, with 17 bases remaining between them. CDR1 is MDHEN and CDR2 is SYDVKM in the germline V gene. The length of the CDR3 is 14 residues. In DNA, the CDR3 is TGTGCCAGCGGCCCGGGGGGGGTTAGCTATGGCTACACCTTC. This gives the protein CASGPGGVSYGYTF.

Here the CDR3 DNA reads TGTGCCAGCAGCTTAGGAGGGTTGGGTGGCTACACCTTC. It is translated as CASSLGGLGGYTF. The rearrangement joins TRBV7-2 to TRBJ1-2; D not certain. The CDR3 extends over 13 amino acids. Germline CDR1 SGHTA, CDR2 FQGNSA. V lost 1 base and J 7 bases, leaving 10 bases between the germline ends.

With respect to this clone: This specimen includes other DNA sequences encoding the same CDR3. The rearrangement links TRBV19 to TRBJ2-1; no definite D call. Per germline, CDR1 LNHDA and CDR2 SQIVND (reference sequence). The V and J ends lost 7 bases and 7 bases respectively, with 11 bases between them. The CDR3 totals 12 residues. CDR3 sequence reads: CASIGGPNEQFF. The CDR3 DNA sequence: TGTGCCAGTATCGGTGGGCCTAATGAGCAGTTCTTC.

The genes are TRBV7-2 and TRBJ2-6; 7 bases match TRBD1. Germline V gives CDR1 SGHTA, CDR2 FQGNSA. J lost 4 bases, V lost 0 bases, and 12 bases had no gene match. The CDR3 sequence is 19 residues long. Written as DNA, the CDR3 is TGTGCCAGCAGCTTAGCGTCCGGGACAGCCCTCCTAGGGGCCAACGTCCTGACTTTC. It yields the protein CASSLASGTALLGANVLTF. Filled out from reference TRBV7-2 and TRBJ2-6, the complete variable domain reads GAGVSQSPSNKVTEKGKDVELRCDPISGHTALYWYRQSLGQGLEFLIYFQGNSAPDKSGLPSDRFSAERTGGSVSTLTIQRTQQEDSAVYLCASSLASGTALLGANVLTFGAGSRLTVL.

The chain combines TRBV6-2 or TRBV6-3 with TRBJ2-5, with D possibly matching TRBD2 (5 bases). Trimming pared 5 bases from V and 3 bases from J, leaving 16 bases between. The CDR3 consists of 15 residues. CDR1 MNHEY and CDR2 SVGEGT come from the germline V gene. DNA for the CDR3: TGTGCCAGCAGTCAGGACTGGAGCAGCAAAGAGACCCAGTACTTC. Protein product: CASSQDWSSKETQYF.

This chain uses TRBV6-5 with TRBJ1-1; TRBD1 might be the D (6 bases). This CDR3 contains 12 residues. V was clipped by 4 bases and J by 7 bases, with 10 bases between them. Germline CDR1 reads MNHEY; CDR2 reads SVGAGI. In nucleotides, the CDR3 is TGTGCCAGCAGTTCTACAGGGAGTGAAGCTTTCTTT. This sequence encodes CASSSTGSEAFF.

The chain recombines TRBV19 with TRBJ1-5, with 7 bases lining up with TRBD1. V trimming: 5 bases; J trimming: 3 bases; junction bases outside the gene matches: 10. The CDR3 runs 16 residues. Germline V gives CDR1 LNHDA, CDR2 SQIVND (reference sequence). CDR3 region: CASSPRTGAYNQPQHF. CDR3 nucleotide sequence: TGTGCCAGTAGTCCCCGAACAGGGGCTTACAATCAGCCCCAGCATTTT.

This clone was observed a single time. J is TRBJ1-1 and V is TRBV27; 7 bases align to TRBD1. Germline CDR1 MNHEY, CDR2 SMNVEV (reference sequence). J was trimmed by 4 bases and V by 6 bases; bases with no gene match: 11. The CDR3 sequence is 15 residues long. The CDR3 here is CASSHGQAIGTEAFF. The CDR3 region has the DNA TGTGCCAGCAGCCATGGACAGGCTATTGGCACTGAAGCTTTCTTT.

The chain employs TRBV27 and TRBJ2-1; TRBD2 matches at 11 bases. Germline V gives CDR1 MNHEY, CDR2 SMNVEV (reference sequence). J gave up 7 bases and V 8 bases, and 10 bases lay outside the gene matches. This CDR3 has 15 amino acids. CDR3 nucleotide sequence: TGTGCCAGCGGTATAGCGGGGGGGCGTGTGAATGAGCAGTTCTTC. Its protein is CASGIAGGRVNEQFF.

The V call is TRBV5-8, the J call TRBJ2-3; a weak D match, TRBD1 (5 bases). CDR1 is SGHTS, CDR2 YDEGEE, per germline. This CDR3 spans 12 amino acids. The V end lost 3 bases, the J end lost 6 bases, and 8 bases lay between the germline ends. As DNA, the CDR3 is TGTGCCAGCAGCTCCCACAGGGATACGCAGTATTTT. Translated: CASSSHRDTQYF.

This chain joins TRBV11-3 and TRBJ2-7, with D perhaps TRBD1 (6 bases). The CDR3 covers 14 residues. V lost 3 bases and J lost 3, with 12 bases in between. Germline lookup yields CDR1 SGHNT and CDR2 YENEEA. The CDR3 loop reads CASSFTGPFYEQYF. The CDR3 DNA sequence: TGTGCCAGCAGCTTTACAGGGCCCTTCTACGAGCAGTACTTC.

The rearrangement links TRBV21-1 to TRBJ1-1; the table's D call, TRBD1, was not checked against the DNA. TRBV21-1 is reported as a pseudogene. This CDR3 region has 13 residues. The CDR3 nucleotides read TGTGCCAGCAGAGGACAGCCGAACACTGAAGCTTTCTTT. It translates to CASRGQPNTEAFF.

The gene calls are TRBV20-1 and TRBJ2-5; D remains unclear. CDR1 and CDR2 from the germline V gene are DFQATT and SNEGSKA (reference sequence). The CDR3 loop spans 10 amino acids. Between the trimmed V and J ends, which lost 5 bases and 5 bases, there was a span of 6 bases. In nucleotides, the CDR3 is TGCAGTGCTGCCCGGGAGACCCAGTACTTC. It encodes CSAARETQYF.

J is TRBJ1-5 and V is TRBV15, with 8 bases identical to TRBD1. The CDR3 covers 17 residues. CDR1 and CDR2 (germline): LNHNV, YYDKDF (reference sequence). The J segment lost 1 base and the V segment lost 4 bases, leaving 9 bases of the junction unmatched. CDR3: CATSTMGQVRSNQPQHF. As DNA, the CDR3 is TGTGCCACCAGCACAATGGGACAGGTACGGAGCAATCAGCCCCAGCATTTT.

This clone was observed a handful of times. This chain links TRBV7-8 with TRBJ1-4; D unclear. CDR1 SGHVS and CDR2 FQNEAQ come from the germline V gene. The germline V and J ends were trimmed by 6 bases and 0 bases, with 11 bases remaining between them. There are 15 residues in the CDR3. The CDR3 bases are TGTGCCAGCAGAGCGGGGATTGCAACTAATGAAAAACTGTTTTTT. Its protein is CASRAGIATNEKLFF.

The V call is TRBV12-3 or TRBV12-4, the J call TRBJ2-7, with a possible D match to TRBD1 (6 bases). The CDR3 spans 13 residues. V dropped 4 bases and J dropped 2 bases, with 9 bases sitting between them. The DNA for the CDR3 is TGTGCCAGCAGTTACGGACAGACCTACGAGCAGTACTTC. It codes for CASSYGQTYEQYF.

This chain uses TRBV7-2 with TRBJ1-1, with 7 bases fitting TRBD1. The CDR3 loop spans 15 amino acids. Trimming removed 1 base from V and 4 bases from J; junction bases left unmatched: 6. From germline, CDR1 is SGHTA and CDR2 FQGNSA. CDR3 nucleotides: TGTGCCAGCAGCTTAGATACAGGGGCGGGCACTGAAGCTTTCTTT. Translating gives CASSLDTGAGTEAFF.